This T cell receptor beta chain is from a study of OX40 agonist ivuxolimab in advanced cancers. Germline V gene lookup returns CDR1 SGHRS and CDR2 YFSETQ. Deletions cut 4 bases from V and 0 bases from J, with 13 bases between. The CDR3 contains 15 residues. Clones were read by immunoSEQ multiplex PCR, and TCRdb kept only the in-frame ones, dropping some. Of 55,000 or so clones in the sample, less than 90% are singletons; the top ten hold 5.5% to 7%. The sequenced sample was CD4+ or CD8+ T cells sorted from blood, obtained in a trial of the OX40 agonist ivuxolimab. The receptor's source is an adult with an advanced solid tumor such as melanoma, head and neck, liver or kidney cancer. The V and J genes are TRBV5-1 and TRBJ1-1; D unclear. In DNA, the CDR3 is TGCGCCAGCAGCCCACAGTCAGCCCTGAACACTGAAGCTTTCTTT. Protein product: CASSPQSALNTEAFF.